The 3 T cell receptor beta chains below all came from one sample that was sequenced in a study of T cell responses to AZD1222 COVID-19 vaccine. Sequencing was performed with immunoSEQ multiplex PCR; in TCRdb, only in-frame clones are kept and a portion is missing. The data contain more than 140,000 clones, under 95% of them singletons. The sample was peripheral blood, taken on day 0 of AZD1222 vaccination. The receptors were gathered from an adult in good health.

The CDR3 region is CASSYPGQDPRPQHF. The CDR3 coding sequence is TGTGCCAGCAGTTACCCGGGACAGGATCCCCGGCCCCAGCATTTT. This rearrangement joins TRBV6-2 or TRBV6-3 to TRBJ1-5, with 8 bases lining up with TRBD1. CDR1 and CDR2 from the germline V gene are MNHEY and SVGEGT. V gave up 2 bases and J gave up 9 bases; unmatched junction bases: 9. This CDR3 is 15 amino acids long.

The chain carries TRBV7-8 and TRBJ1-2, with TRBD1 matching 8 bases. The CDR3 contains 13 residues. Per the germline V gene, CDR1 is SGHVS and CDR2 is FQNEAQ. V gave up 5 bases and J gave up 6 bases; unmatched junction bases: 5. CDR3 in amino acids: CASSARGHNGYTF. CDR3 coding DNA: TGTGCCAGCAGCGCCAGGGGGCATAATGGCTACACCTTC.

J is TRBJ2-3 and V is TRBV4-3; 11 bases are a match to TRBD2. The V gene's germline CDR1 is LGHNA and CDR2 YSLEER. V shed 0 bases, J shed 1 base, and the junction held 6 bases outside the gene matches. The CDR3 consists of 18 residues. CDR3: CASSQDMLLAGGTDTQYF. CDR3 nucleotides: TGCGCCAGCAGCCAAGATATGTTACTAGCGGGAGGCACAGATACGCAGTATTTT.